The 31 T cell receptor beta chains below come from one sample, sequenced in a study of immune heterogeneity within non-small cell lung tumors. Samples each supplied 450 to 700 ng of bulk tumor genomic DNA as template. Taken during surgery, several biopsies per primary tumor were spaced as far apart as possible within the tumor mass. Patients underwent curative surgery for non-small cell lung cancer (untreated and newly diagnosed). Amplifying TCR beta CDR3 involved multiplex PCR carried out with 32 V and 13 J primers. TCRdb independently ran MiXCR on the multiplex PCR reads; one entry per CDR3 protein. The sample includes approximately 14,000 distinct CDR3 sequences, less than 35% of them seen just once. Sequenced: lung tumor tissue. The receptors originated from a middle-aged man with non-small cell lung cancer.

The chain has TRBV7-8 and TRBJ1-4; 9 bases align to TRBD1. V trimming: 4 bases; J trimming: 8 bases; junction bases outside the gene matches: 11. This CDR3 spans 16 amino acids. Germline V gene sequence: CDR1 SGHVS, CDR2 FQNEAQ. The CDR3 region is CASSSTGGREYEKLFF. The CDR3 DNA reads TGTGCCAGCAGCTCTACAGGGGGCAGGGAGTACGAAAAACTGTTTTTT.

Many counts were recorded for this clonotype. The chain recombines TRBV11-1 with TRBJ1-2, with TRBD1 identical over 8 bases. The CDR3 consists of 15 residues. From germline, CDR1 is SGHAT and CDR2 FQDESV (reference sequence). The V segment lost 2 bases and the J segment 7 bases; nucleotides outside the gene matches: 9. CDR3 protein: CASSLTYGQGGGYTF. In DNA, the CDR3 is TGTGCCAGCAGCTTAACATATGGACAGGGCGGTGGCTACACCTTC.

A note on this clonotype: This may be a read error, as it is one base from a much larger clone. The V and J genes are TRBV5-6 and TRBJ2-1; possibly TRBD1 for D (5 bases). From germline, CDR1 is SGHDT and CDR2 YYEEEE. The CDR3 length is 13 residues. V dropped 1 base and J dropped 5 bases, with 7 bases sitting between them. The CDR3 loop is CASSLIGDNEQFF. The CDR3 DNA follows: TGTGCCAGCAGCTTGATAGGGGACAATGAGCAGTTCTTC. Complete variable domain (other parts from reference TRBV5-6 and TRBJ2-1): DAGVTQSPTHLIKTRGQQVTLRCSPKSGHDTVSWYQQALGQGPQFIFQYYEEEERQRGNFPDRFSGHQFPNYSSELNVNALLLGDSALYLCASSLIGDNEQFFGPGTRLTVL.

The sample holds one count of this clonotype. Just one base apart from a much larger clone, this may be a read error. The rearrangement uses TRBV20-1 and TRBJ2-7; TRBD1 agrees at 10 bases. The CDR3 is 12 amino acids. V shed 4 bases and J 9 bases; nucleotides not matched to a gene: 6. From germline, CDR1 is DFQATT and CDR2 SNEGSKA (reference sequence). The CDR3: CSATGTGVGQYF. In nucleotides, the CDR3 is TGCAGTGCTACCGGGACAGGGGTCGGGCAGTACTTC.

This clonotype came up many times. The genes are TRBV6-5 and TRBJ2-1; 14 bases fit TRBD2. V trimming: 0 bases; J trimming: 8 bases; junction bases outside the gene matches: 12. The CDR3 totals 19 residues. Germline V gene lookup returns CDR1 MNHEY and CDR2 SVGAGI. The CDR3 protein is CASSYSRAGTSGSRDEQFF. The CDR3 DNA is TGTGCCAGCAGTTACTCACGGGCGGGGACTAGCGGGAGTAGGGATGAGCAGTTCTTC.

This clonotype has a count of ten or more. The chain couples TRBV25-1 to TRBJ2-2, with D tentatively TRBD1 (5 bases). Germline V lookup: CDR1 MGHDK, CDR2 SYGVNS. This CDR3 is built from 16 residues. The V and J ends lost 3 bases and 5 bases respectively, with 16 bases between them. The CDR3 coding sequence is TGTGCCAGCAGTGAGTCTTTCCAGGGTAAAACCGGGGAGCTGTTTTTT. This sequence encodes CASSESFQGKTGELFF.

This clonotype was detected only once. A much more abundant neighbour one base away suggests this may be a read error. The J gene is TRBJ2-4, the V gene TRBV6-1, with 9 nucleotides matching TRBD1. This CDR3 has 17 amino acids. CDR1 and CDR2 (germline): MNHNS, SASEGT. Written as DNA, the CDR3 is TGTGTCAGCAGTGCATCGACCGGGACAGGGACCAAAAACATTCAGTACTTC. Protein sequence: CVSSASTGTGTKNIQYF.

Regarding this clonotype: A clone one base away is much larger, so this may be a read error. The J gene is TRBJ2-1, the V gene TRBV9, with TRBD2 as a possible D gene (5 bases). CDR3 length: 14 amino acids. The germline V gene has CDR1 SGDLS and CDR2 YYNGEE. CDR3: CASSVALARSAVVF. CDR3 in DNA: TGTGCCAGCAGCGTAGCCTTAGCGAGGTCAGCTGTTGTCTTC.

A word on this clonotype: One end of the junction does not line up with germline, which may come from a read error. The rearrangement uses TRBV18 and TRBJ2-5, with D possibly being TRBD2 (5 bases). The length of the CDR3 is 15 residues. Germline CDR1 and CDR2: KGHSH and LQKENI. Here the CDR3 reads CTSSPNKSGQETQYF. The CDR3 nucleotides read TGTACCAGCTCACCAAATAAATCGGGACAAGAGACCCAGTACTTC.

The chain is built from TRBV12-3 or TRBV12-4 and TRBJ2-1, with D uncertain. The V end lost 3 bases, the J end lost 8 bases, and 8 bases lay between the germline ends. The CDR3 is 12 residues long. The CDR3: CASSFGGDEQFF. The DNA of the CDR3 is TGTGCCAGCAGTTTCGGCGGCGATGAGCAGTTCTTC.

This clonotype occurred many times. The rearrangement links TRBV12-3 or TRBV12-4 to TRBJ1-2; 9 bases align to TRBD1. Trimming cost V 6 bases and J 8 bases; bases outside gene matches: 4. The CDR3 runs 12 residues. The CDR3 is CASRRTGGGYTF. The CDR3, as DNA: TGTGCCAGCAGGAGAACAGGGGGCGGCTACACCTTC.

The V gene is TRBV11-2, the J gene TRBJ1-6, with 7 bases lining up with TRBD1. The CDR3 loop spans 17 amino acids. From germline, CDR1 is SGHAT and CDR2 FQNNGV. V dropped 5 bases and J dropped 0; count of bases not matched to a gene: 7. For the CDR3, the DNA is TGTGCCAGCAGCCGAGGGACAGCTTACTCCTATAATTCACCCCTCCACTTT. It is translated as CASSRGTAYSYNSPLHF.

This clonotype is classed as medium-sized (0.01 to 0.1%). In DNA form, the CDR3 reads TGTGCCAGTAGTAAGGGTCGACGCGGGCTGAGGGACGGGGAGCTGTTTTTT. Residues: CASSKGRRGLRDGELFF. This chain joins TRBV19 and TRBJ2-2; D may be TRBD2 (5 bases). The germline V gene has CDR1 LNHDA and CDR2 SQIVND (reference sequence). This CDR3 is 17 amino acids long. V dropped 4 bases and J dropped 7 bases, with 22 bases sitting between them.

The sample holds many counts of this clonotype. The rearrangement links TRBV11-1 to TRBJ2-7; 10 positions agree with TRBD1. From germline, CDR1 is SGHAT and CDR2 FQDESV (reference sequence). The CDR3 runs to 14 residues. V gave up 5 bases and J gave up 5 bases; unmatched junction bases: 6. The chain's CDR3 is CASSIGTGVDEQYF. For the CDR3, the DNA is TGTGCCAGCAGCATCGGGACAGGGGTCGACGAGCAGTACTTC. The whole variable domain, remainder taken from reference TRBV11-1 and TRBJ2-7, is EAEVAQSPRYKITEKSQAVAFWCDPISGHATLYWYRQILGQGPELLVQFQDESVVDDSQLPKDRFSAERLKGVDSTLKIQPAELGDSAMYLCASSIGTGVDEQYFGPGTRLTVT.

This clonotype is medium-sized (0.01 to 0.1%) by share. This chain links TRBV19 with TRBJ1-2, with 9 bases aligning to TRBD1. V shed 7 bases, J shed 8 bases, and the junction held 11 bases outside the gene matches. Germline V lookup: CDR1 LNHDA, CDR2 SQIVND (reference sequence). The CDR3 spans 14 residues. The CDR3 DNA follows: TGTGCCAGTACCCGGGACAGGGTTTCTTTCGGCTACACCTTC. Translation: CASTRDRVSFGYTF.

This clonotype was picked up a small number of times. J is TRBJ1-3 and V is TRBV3-1; D gene unclear. Deletions cut 4 bases from V and 0 bases from J, with 4 bases between. The CDR3 consists of 13 residues. The germline V gene encodes CDR1 LGHDT and CDR2 YNNKEL (reference sequence). For the CDR3, the DNA is TGTGCCAGCAGCCGAACCTCTGGAAACACCATATATTTT. It yields the protein CASSRTSGNTIYF.

The table lists this clonotype with a few counts. The junction and the germline gene differ at one end; a read error may be behind it. The J gene is TRBJ2-4, the V gene TRBV11-2; D is possibly TRBD2 (5 bases). The germline V gene has CDR1 SGHAT and CDR2 FQNNGV. The CDR3 runs to 14 residues. The chain's CDR3 is CARSLGPGRGIQYF. As DNA, the CDR3 is TGTGCCAGAAGCTTAGGGCCAGGACGGGGCATTCAGTACTTC.

By its share, this clonotype is medium-sized (0.01 to 0.1%). The rearrangement joins TRBV29-1 to TRBJ2-1; no firm D call. The CDR3 totals 11 residues. Germline V gives CDR1 SQVTM, CDR2 ANQGSEA. Trimming removed 7 bases from V and 3 bases from J, with 7 bases in between. CDR3 sequence (DNA): TGCAGCGGAACACGCTACAATGAGCAGTTCTTC. Its translation: CSGTRYNEQFF.

There are a few counts of this clonotype. The chain employs TRBV7-9 and TRBJ2-2; D is unclear. Germline assignment: CDR1 SEHNR and CDR2 FQNEAQ (reference sequence). The CDR3 runs 13 residues. Between the trimmed V and J ends, which lost 1 base and 7 bases, there was a span of 7 bases. The CDR3 loop reads CASSLVGLGELFF. For the CDR3, the DNA is TGTGCCAGCAGCTTAGTTGGCCTCGGGGAGCTGTTTTTT. The whole variable domain, remainder taken from reference TRBV7-9 and TRBJ2-2, is DTGVSQNPRHKITKRGQNVTFRCDPISEHNRLYWYRQTLGQGPEFLTYFQNEAQLEKSRLLSDRFSAERPKGSFSTLEIQRTEQGDSAMYLCASSLVGLGELFFGEGSRLTVL.

The chain joins TRBV29-1 to TRBJ2-4; D call uncertain. V gave up 2 bases and J gave up 0 bases, with 14 bases separating them. The CDR3 is made up of 16 amino acids. Germline V gives CDR1 SQVTM, CDR2 ANQGSEA. CDR3 DNA sequence: TGCAGCGTTGAATTGGTGGCAGCTAGAGCCAAAAACATTCAGTACTTC. This encodes CSVELVAARAKNIQYF.

The V gene is TRBV4-1, the J gene TRBJ2-1; D gene uncertain. Germline loops: CDR1 MGHRA, CDR2 YSYEKL. The CDR3 is 13 residues long. Trimming cost V 8 bases and J 10 bases, with 18 bases left between them. The CDR3 here is CASGPDLGREQFF. DNA for the CDR3: TGCGCCAGCGGCCCCGACCTCGGACGGGAGCAGTTCTTC.

The sample holds many counts of this clonotype. The chain uses TRBV20-1 and TRBJ2-7, with D tentatively TRBD2 (5 bases). Germline V gives CDR1 DFQATT, CDR2 SNEGSKA (reference sequence). Trimming removed 0 bases from V and 2 bases from J, with 14 bases in between. This CDR3 is 15 amino acids long. Here the CDR3 DNA reads TGCAGTGCTAGAGATCTCGGAGGAAACACCTACGAGCAGTACTTC. Translation gives CSARDLGGNTYEQYF.

For this clonotype: The junction does not match germline at one end; this may be a read error. CDR3 DNA: TGTGCCAGCAGCCCCGTGTTGCACGAGCAGCACTTC. Its protein product is CASSPVLHEQHF. The rearrangement links TRBV7-9 to TRBJ2-7; D ambiguous. The CDR3 totals 12 residues. CDR1 is SEHNR, CDR2 FQNEAQ, per germline (reference sequence).

The chain recombines TRBV19 with TRBJ1-1, with D unclear. The length of the CDR3 is 13 residues. Germline CDR1 reads LNHDA; CDR2 reads SQIVND (reference sequence). Between the trimmed V and J ends, which lost 4 bases and 9 bases, there was a span of 15 bases. The chain's CDR3 is CASSRGSTFKAFF. The CDR3 DNA follows: TGTGCCAGTAGTAGGGGTTCTACTTTTAAAGCTTTCTTT.

This clonotype qualifies as medium-sized (0.01 to 0.1%). The V and J genes are TRBV19 and TRBJ1-2; TRBD1 agrees at 8 bases. This CDR3 is 13 amino acids long. Trimming cost V 7 bases and J 6 bases; bases outside gene matches: 7. Germline V gives CDR1 LNHDA, CDR2 SQIVND (reference sequence). CDR3 DNA: TGTGCCAGTAACACAGGACAGGGACATGGCTACACCTTC. Residues: CASNTGQGHGYTF.

This clonotype was counted a few times. This chain joins TRBV2 and TRBJ2-5; a possible D gene is TRBD2 (5 bases). The germline CDR1 and CDR2 sequences are SNHLY and FYNNEI. The CDR3 contains 12 residues. V gave up 3 bases and J gave up 7 bases, with 9 bases separating them. The CDR3 protein is CASSERGGTQYF. CDR3 DNA: TGTGCCAGCAGTGAGCGAGGAGGGACCCAGTACTTC.

This clonotype is medium-sized within its sample. V is TRBV12-3 or TRBV12-4 and J is TRBJ2-3; the match to TRBD2 covers 13 bases. The CDR3 spans 16 residues. Trimming removed 5 bases from V and 4 bases from J; junction bases left unmatched: 6. The CDR3: CASSAPTSGRPDTQYF. The CDR3 DNA reads TGTGCCAGCAGTGCACCGACTAGCGGGAGGCCAGATACGCAGTATTTT.

Judged by abundance, this clonotype is medium-sized (0.01 to 0.1%). This chain joins TRBV9 and TRBJ1-2, with D possibly matching TRBD1 (6 bases). This CDR3 has 13 residues. The germline V gene encodes CDR1 SGDLS and CDR2 YYNGEE. Trimming removed 4 bases at V and 3 bases at J, with 10 bases between. The CDR3 protein is CASSQGGYYGYTF. For the CDR3, the DNA is TGTGCCAGCAGCCAAGGGGGGTACTATGGCTACACCTTC.

This clonotype has only a few counts. The chain combines TRBV7-9 with TRBJ2-7, with 11 nucleotides matching TRBD1. The CDR3 contains 14 residues. Looked up from germline, CDR1 is SEHNR and CDR2 is FQNEAQ (reference sequence). J gave up 2 bases and V 7 bases, and 4 bases lay outside the gene matches. Here the CDR3 reads CASTPGQGAYEQYF. The CDR3 coding sequence is TGTGCCAGCACCCCGGGACAGGGGGCCTACGAGCAGTACTTC.

In its sample, this clonotype is medium-sized. The genes are TRBV2 and TRBJ1-2; 10 nucleotides agree with TRBD1. The CDR3 runs to 14 residues. Trimming at V came to 2 bases and at J to 8 bases, leaving 5 bases not matched to a gene. The germline V gene encodes CDR1 SNHLY and CDR2 FYNNEI. CDR3 amino acids: CASSERDRGGGYTF. The CDR3 bases are TGTGCCAGCAGTGAACGGGACAGGGGTGGCGGCTACACCTTC.

By its share, this clonotype is medium-sized. The CDR3 nucleotides read TGTGCCAGCAGTTTAGCTAGCGGGAGAGGTAGTGAGCAGTTCTTC. Protein sequence: CASSLASGRGSEQFF. V is TRBV12-3 or TRBV12-4 and J is TRBJ2-1; 9 nucleotides align to TRBD2. The CDR3 covers 15 residues. V was pared by 0 bases and J by 9 bases, with 6 bases of the junction left unmatched.